This TCR beta chain was recovered during a study of high-grade serous ovarian cancer treatment subgroups (dated by TCRdb to the early 2020s). Turning to the overall study: On average, each sample produced around 15,000 sequencing reads and 6,000 to 9,500 unique TCR beta rearrangements. The cohort comprised approximately 30 patients: roughly 10 with no residual disease after primary surgery (R0), roughly 10 excellent NACT responders, and roughly 10 poor NACT responders. TCR beta repertoires were profiled in patients with high-grade serous ovarian cancer who were grouped, under a laparoscopic triage algorithm, by complete gross resection or by neoadjuvant chemotherapy response. In total there were approximately 82 samples, since every patient provided one primary tumor sample and two metastatic tumor samples.

The 70 to 90 tumor samples underwent high-throughput TCR profiling using ImmunoSEQ. Processing in the source paper ran as follows. To measure repertoire diversity, the metrics used were richness (unique productive sequences), clonality, evenness and relatedness, and the Bhattacharyya coefficient was used to assess similarity between samples. Conclusions stayed consistent in a sensitivity analysis that left out TCRs with fewer than two reads. Drawn from immuneACCESS, this table holds only the in-frame rearrangements with V and J called that TCRdb kept. Clones are partly lost; checked studies trace under half to an unresolved V gene and leave the rest unexplained. V and J calls and clone size come straight from that table; D and trimming were deduced from the DNA. The sample profile shows about 5,200 clones; over 70% of them were found once. Approximately 10% of the sample is taken by the ten largest.

The tumor samples were collected prior to definitive surgery or chemotherapy. Genomic DNA was extracted by the MD Anderson Biospecimen Extraction Resource, and TCR sequencing was done by the MD Anderson Cancer Genomics Laboratory. What the work shows at the level of the full study, not this receptor alone: Repertoire similarity ranging from roughly 0.11 to 0.85 was observed between tumors from the same patient, whereas almost no similarity was observed between different patients. The TCR repertoire analyses centered on CDR3, and CDR1 and CDR2 were not analyzed. Spatial information was not captured by bulk tumor TCR sequencing, so insight into HGSC tumor complexity and diversity was limited. TCR clonal relatedness showed a positive correlation with neoantigen level and a trend toward positive correlation with copy number variation and mutation load from whole-genome sequencing.

Looking up the germline V gene (reference sequence) yields CDR1 MNHNY and CDR2 SVGAGI. Including cysteine and phenylalanine, the CDR3 has 16 amino acids. The DNA shown is the 48-base CDR3, in frame from base 1. Germline trimming: 4 bases from V, 8 bases from J; junction bases outside gene matches: 16. As concerns this clone: The antigen this receptor binds is unknown. The input lacks base qualities; no much larger clone sits a single base away.

In this chain, TRBV6-6 is recombined with TRBJ1-2; the junction holds 7 bases that match TRBD1. Material: tumor tissue. This sequence was found in a human donor with high-grade serous ovarian cancer. The CDR3 region: CASSSSTGLDSGGYTF. DNA sequence: TGTGCCAGCAGTTCCTCGACAGGGTTGGATTCGGGAGGCTACACCTTC.